This TCR beta chain was captured by sequencing in a study of beta chain features in type 1 diabetes. Study-level points and caveats: Across all four CD4+ subsets, people with type 1 diabetes showed modestly shorter TCRB CDR3s. More deletions and fewer insertions at VDJ junctions were found in patients with type 1 diabetes. In comparison with healthy donors, patients had naive, central memory and Treg TCRB repertoires that appeared more similar. The study left unresolved whether HLA type influences TCRB rearrangement.

Researchers reported sorting CD4+ naive, central memory, regulatory and stem cell-like memory cells via CD45RO/CCR7/CD25/CD127/CD95/CD27. The investigators reverse transcribed all of the isolated RNA, so they sequenced expressed TCRB transcripts. This table comes from immunoSEQ multiplex PCR, and its TCRdb copy is limited to in-frame clones, with some not included. The sample has over 650,000 clones; over 12% are singletons. Details on this clone: Its antigen is not known.

Specimen: naive CD4+ T cells from blood. The sequence derives from a man aged 18-30 years with type 1 diabetes.

In DNA, the CDR3 is TGTGCCAGCAGCTTAATGCGGGGAGATACGCAGTATTTT. It is translated as CASSLMRGDTQYF. The chain has TRBV7-6 and TRBJ2-3, with TRBD2 as a possible D gene (6 bases). The CDR3 has 13 amino acids. V shed 2 bases and J shed 5 bases, with 8 bases lying between them. Germline V CDR1 and CDR2: SGHVS, FNYEAQ.